The source of this T cell receptor beta chain is a study of T cell responses to AZD1222 COVID-19 vaccine. At the level of the study: Researchers grouped second doses given at about 4 or about 12 weeks into one pool.

The repertoire was sequenced with immunoSEQ multiplex PCR; TCRdb's copy has only in-frame clones and lacks some. This table has about 110,000 clones, more than 70% appearing once. Study-level findings and limits: Most donors were white British and more were female, and clonal diversity was possibly underestimated.

This CDR3 region has 16 residues. CDR1 SGHTA and CDR2 FQGTGA come from the germline V gene. Trimming took off 3 bases at V and 3 bases at J, with 17 bases between the two ends. As regards this clone: Its antigen is as yet unknown.

Here the sequenced sample was peripheral blood, taken on day 0 of AZD1222 vaccination. This chain joins TRBV7-3 and TRBJ1-2; D is uncertain. The TCR comes from an adult in good health. CDR3 sequence reads: CASSFSSRGGDYGYTF. CDR3 in DNA: TGTGCCAGCAGCTTTTCGAGTCGGGGAGGCGACTATGGCTACACCTTC.